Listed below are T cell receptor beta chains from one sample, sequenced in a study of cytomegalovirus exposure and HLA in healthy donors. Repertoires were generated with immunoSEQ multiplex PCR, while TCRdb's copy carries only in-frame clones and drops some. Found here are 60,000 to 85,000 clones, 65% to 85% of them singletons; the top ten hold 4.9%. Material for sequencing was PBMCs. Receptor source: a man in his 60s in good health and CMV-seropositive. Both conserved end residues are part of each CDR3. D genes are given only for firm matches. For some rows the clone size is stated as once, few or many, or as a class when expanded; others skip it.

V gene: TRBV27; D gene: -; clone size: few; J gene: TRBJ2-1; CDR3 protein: CASGPGVGWDEQFF; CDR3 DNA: TGTGCCAGCGGACCCGGGGTTGGCTGGGATGAGCAGTTCTTC
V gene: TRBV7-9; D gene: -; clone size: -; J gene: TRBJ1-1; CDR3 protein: CASSPAGMNTEAFF; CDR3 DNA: TGTGCCAGCAGCCCAGCGGGGATGAACACTGAAGCTTTCTTT
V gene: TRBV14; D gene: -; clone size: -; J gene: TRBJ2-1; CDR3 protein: CASSPQGGSYNEQFF; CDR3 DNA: TGTGCCAGCAGCCCCCAGGGGGGCTCCTACAATGAGCAGTTCTTC
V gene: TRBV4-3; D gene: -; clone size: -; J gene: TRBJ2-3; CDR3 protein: CASRQDQGDLTDTQYF; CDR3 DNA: TGCGCCAGCCGCCAAGACCAAGGGGATCTCACCGATACGCAGTATTTT
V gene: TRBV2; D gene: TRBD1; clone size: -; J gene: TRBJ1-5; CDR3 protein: CASSRDRIGPQHF; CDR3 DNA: TGTGCCAGCAGCCGGGACAGGATCGGGCCCCAGCATTTT
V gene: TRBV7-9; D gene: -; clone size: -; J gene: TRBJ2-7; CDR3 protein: CASSPRDIHYEQYF; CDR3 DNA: TGTGCCAGCAGCCCTCGGGACATTCACTACGAGCAGTACTTC
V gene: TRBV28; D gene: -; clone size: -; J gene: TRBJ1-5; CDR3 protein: CASSLTTLRNQPQHF; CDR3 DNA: TGTGCCAGCAGTTTAACGACACTTAGGAATCAGCCCCAGCATTTT
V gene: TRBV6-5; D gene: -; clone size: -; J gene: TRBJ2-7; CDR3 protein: CASRINRESSYEQYF; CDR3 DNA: TGTGCCAGCAGGATAAACAGGGAAAGCTCCTACGAGCAGTACTTC
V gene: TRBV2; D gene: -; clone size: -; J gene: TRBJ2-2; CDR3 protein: CASRGQINTGELFF; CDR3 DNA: TGTGCCAGCCGCGGTCAAATAAACACCGGGGAGCTGTTTTTT
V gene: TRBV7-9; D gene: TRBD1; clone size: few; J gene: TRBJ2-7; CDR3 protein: CASSLAGGRDRPNYEQYF; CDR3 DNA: TGTGCCAGCAGCTTAGCAGGGGGGCGGGACAGGCCCAACTACGAGCAGTACTTC
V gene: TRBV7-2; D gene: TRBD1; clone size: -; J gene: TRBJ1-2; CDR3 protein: CASSTIGGAGYGYTF; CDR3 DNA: TGTGCCAGCAGCACAATAGGGGGCGCGGGCTATGGCTACACCTTC
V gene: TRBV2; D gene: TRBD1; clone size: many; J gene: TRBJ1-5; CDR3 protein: CASSGTGGNQPQHF; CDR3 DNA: TGTGCCAGCAGTGGGACAGGGGGGAATCAGCCCCAGCATTTT
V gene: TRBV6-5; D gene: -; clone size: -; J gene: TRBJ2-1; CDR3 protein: CASSYSQANNEQFF; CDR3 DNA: TGTGCCAGCAGTTACTCACAGGCGAACAATGAGCAGTTCTTC
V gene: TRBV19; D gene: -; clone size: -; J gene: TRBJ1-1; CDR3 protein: CASREQGNTEAFF; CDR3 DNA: TGTGCCAGTAGGGAACAGGGGAACACTGAAGCTTTCTTT
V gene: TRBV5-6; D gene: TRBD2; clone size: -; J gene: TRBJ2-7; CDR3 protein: CASSWGWTSGGNRYEQYF; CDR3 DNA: TGTGCCAGCAGCTGGGGCTGGACTAGCGGGGGGAACCGCTACGAGCAGTACTTC
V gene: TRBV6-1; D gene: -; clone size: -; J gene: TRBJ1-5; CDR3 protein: CASSPPGARGAQHF; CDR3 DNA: TGTGCCAGCAGTCCACCGGGAGCCCGGGGGGCCCAGCATTTT
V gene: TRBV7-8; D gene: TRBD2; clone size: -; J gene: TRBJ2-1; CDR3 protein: CASNTLGRDYSPEQFF; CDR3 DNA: TGTGCCAGCAACACCCTAGGGAGGGACTACTCGCCAGAGCAGTTCTTC
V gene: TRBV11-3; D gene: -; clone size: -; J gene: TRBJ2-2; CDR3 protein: CASSLGRGGTGELFF; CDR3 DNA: TGTGCCAGCAGCCTAGGCAGGGGCGGGACCGGGGAGCTGTTTTTT
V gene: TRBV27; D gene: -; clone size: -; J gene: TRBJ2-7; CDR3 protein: CASSLSENYEQYF; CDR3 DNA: TGTGCCAGCAGTTTAAGCGAGAACTACGAGCAGTACTTC
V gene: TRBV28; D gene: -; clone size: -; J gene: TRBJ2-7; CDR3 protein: CASSRGGPSYEQYF; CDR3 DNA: TGTGCCAGCAGCAGGGGCGGACCGTCCTACGAGCAGTACTTC
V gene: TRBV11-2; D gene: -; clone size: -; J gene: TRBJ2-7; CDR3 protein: CASSRQTFPYEQYF; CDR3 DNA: TGTGCCAGCAGCCGGCAGACTTTCCCCTACGAGCAGTACTTC
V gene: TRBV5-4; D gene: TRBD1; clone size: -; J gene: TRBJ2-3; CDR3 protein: CASSLDRGQDTQYF; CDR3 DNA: TGTGCCAGCAGCTTGGACAGGGGGCAGGATACGCAGTATTTT
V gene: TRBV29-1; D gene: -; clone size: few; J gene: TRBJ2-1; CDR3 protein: CSVEGGGLTYNEQFF; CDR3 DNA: TGCAGCGTTGAGGGGGGGGGCCTGACCTACAATGAGCAGTTCTTC
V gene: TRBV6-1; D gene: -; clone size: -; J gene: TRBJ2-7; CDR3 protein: CARTSLYEQYF; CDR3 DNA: TGTGCCAGGACTAGTCTCTACGAGCAGTACTTC
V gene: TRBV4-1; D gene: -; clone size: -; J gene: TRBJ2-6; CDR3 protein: CASSQDAGANVLTF; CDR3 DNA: TGCGCCAGCAGCCAAGACGCTGGGGCCAACGTCCTGACTTTC
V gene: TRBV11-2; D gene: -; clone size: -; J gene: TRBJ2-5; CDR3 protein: CASTPRGKPYTETQYF; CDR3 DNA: TGTGCCAGCACCCCCCGAGGAAAACCTTACACCGAGACCCAGTACTTC
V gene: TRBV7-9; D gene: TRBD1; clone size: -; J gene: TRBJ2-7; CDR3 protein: CASSSGTGNTYEQYF; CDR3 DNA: TGTGCCAGCAGCTCCGGGACAGGGAACACCTACGAGCAGTACTTC
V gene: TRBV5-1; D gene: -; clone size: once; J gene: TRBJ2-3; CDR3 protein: CASRARRGVDTQYF; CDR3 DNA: TGCGCCAGCAGGGCTCGGAGGGGAGTAGATACGCAGTATTTT
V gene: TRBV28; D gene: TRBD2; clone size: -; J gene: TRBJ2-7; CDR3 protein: CASRRTSGHYEQYF; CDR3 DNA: TGTGCCAGCAGGCGGACTAGCGGACACTACGAGCAGTACTTC
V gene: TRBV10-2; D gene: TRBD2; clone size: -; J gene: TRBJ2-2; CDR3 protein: CATRTSGGGTGELFF; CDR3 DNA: TGCGCCACCCGGACTAGCGGGGGGGGCACCGGGGAGCTGTTTTTT
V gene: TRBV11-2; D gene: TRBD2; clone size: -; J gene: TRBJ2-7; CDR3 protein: CASSLGASGLLTYEQYF; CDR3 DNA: TGTGCCAGCAGCCTAGGGGCTAGCGGTCTCCTGACGTACGAGCAGTACTTC
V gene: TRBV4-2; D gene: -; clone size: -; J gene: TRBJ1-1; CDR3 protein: CASSRTANTEAFF; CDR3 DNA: TGTGCCAGCAGCCGGACAGCGAACACTGAAGCTTTCTTT
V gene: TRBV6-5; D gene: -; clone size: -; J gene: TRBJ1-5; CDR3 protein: CAVSPGGNQPQHF; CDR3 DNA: TGTGCCGTCTCACCCGGGGGCAATCAGCCCCAGCATTTT
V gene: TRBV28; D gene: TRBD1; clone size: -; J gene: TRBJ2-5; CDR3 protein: CATRGQGKIETQYF; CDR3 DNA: TGTGCCACCCGAGGACAGGGGAAGATTGAGACCCAGTACTTC
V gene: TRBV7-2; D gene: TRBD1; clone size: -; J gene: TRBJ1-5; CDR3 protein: CASSSDRAQPQHF; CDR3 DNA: TGTGCCAGCAGCTCCGACAGGGCCCAGCCCCAGCATTTT
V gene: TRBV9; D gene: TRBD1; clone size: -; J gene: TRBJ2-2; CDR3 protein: CASSVRGLGVMDTGELFF; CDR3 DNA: TGTGCCAGCAGCGTAAGGGGGCTGGGGGTGATGGACACCGGGGAGCTGTTTTTT
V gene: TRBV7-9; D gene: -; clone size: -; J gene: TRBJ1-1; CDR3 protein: CASILGVMNTEAFF; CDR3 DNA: TGTGCCAGCATCCTAGGGGTCATGAACACTGAAGCTTTCTTT
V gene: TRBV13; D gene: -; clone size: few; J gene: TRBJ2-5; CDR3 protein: CASSFQGPRGETQYF; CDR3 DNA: TGTGCCAGCAGCTTTCAGGGGCCCCGGGGAGAGACCCAGTACTTC
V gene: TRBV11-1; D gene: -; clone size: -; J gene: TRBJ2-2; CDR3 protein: CASSYTGSGELFF; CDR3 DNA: TGTGCCAGCAGCTACACAGGGTCCGGGGAGCTGTTTTTT
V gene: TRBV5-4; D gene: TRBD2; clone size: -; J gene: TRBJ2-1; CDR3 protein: CASSGGGVASTYNEQFF; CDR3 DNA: TGTGCCAGCAGCGGGGGAGGGGTAGCGTCCACCTACAATGAGCAGTTCTTC
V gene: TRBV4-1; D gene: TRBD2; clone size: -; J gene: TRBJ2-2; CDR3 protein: CASSRIRLGTSGRAIPGELFF; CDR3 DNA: TGCGCCAGCAGCCGGATTCGGCTGGGGACTAGCGGGAGGGCCATCCCCGGGGAGCTGTTTTTT
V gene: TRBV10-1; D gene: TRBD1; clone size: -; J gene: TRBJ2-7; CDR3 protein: CASSEEGTGGGEQYF; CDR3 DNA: TGCGCCAGCTCCGAAGAGGGAACAGGGGGCGGCGAGCAGTACTTC
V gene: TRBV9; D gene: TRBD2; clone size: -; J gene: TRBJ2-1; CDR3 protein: CASSVGSAGAYNEQFF; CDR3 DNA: TGTGCCAGCAGCGTAGGATCAGCGGGGGCGTACAATGAGCAGTTCTTC
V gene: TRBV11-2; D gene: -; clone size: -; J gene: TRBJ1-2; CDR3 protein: CASSLPDYGYTF; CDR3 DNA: TGTGCCAGCAGCTTACCAGACTATGGCTACACCTTC
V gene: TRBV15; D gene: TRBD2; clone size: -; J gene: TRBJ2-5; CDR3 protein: CATSRVWVAGAGSQETQYF; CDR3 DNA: TGTGCCACCAGCAGAGTTTGGGTAGCGGGGGCCGGCTCCCAAGAGACCCAGTACTTC
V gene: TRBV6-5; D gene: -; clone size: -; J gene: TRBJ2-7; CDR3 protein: CASSYDRDRWEQYF; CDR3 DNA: TGTGCCAGCAGCTACGACAGAGACAGGTGGGAGCAGTACTTC
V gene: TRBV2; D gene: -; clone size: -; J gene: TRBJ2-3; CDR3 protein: CASREWDTQYF; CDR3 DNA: TGTGCCAGCCGGGAGTGGGATACGCAGTATTTT
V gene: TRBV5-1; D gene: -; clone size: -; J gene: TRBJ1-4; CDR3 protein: CASSLGVSATNEKLFF; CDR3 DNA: TGCGCCAGCAGCTTGGGAGTGAGTGCAACTAATGAAAAACTGTTTTTT
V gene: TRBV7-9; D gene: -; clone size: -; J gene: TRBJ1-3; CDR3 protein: CSSSLALTGHGNTIYF; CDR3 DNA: TGTTCCAGCAGCTTAGCGCTGACAGGCCATGGAAACACCATATATTTT